This T cell receptor beta chain emerged from a study of tumor-infiltrating lymphocytes in primary liver carcinoma. Whole-study context: Treatment of the patients' primary liver carcinoma consisted of surgical resection. The study included patients who were men and women aged 30 to 69 years.

Extraction also yielded germline DNA, while blood RNA was obtained from unsorted whole blood. Study-level findings and limits: Comparison of CD4+ and CD8+ repertoires was precluded by bulk unsorted samples. Tumor-adjacent and tumor-blood pairs overlapped less than tumor region pairs did.

Starting from approximately 470 ng of total RNA, TCR beta cDNA was produced with a primer in the constant region. What produced the TCR beta libraries was three nested multiplex PCR rounds using slightly modified ARM-PCR. TRBV1-TRBV30 forward primers and a C-beta reverse primer were used in the first two PCR rounds, which each ran for 9 to 10 cycles. Each CDR3 protein is one row after TCRdb ran MiXCR on the multiplex PCR reads. The sample lists about 180,000 distinct CDR3 sequences, roughly three fifths occurring once. The CDR3 runs to 12 residues. Germline V gives CDR1 SGHKS, CDR2 YYEKEE (reference sequence). V was clipped by 4 bases and J by 7 bases, with 9 bases between them. Remarks on this clonotype: Antigen unknown.

This receptor was taken from a man between 40 and 49 years old with primary liver carcinoma and hepatitis B virus infection. The chain links TRBV5-5 to TRBJ2-1; D is possibly TRBD2 (6 bases). The sample comprised peripheral blood. CDR3 DNA sequence: TGTGCCAGCAGCCGGACTAATAATGAGCAGTTCTTC. Translation gives CASSRTNNEQFF. Drawing the rest from reference TRBV5-5 and TRBJ2-1, the complete variable domain is DAGVTQSPTHLIKTRGQQVTLRCSPISGHKSVSWYQQVLGQGPQFIFQYYEKEERGRGNFPDRFSARQFPNYSSELNVNALLLGDSALYLCASSRTNNEQFFGPGTRLTVL.